The 9 T cell receptor beta chains below were found in one sample sequenced in a study of OX40 agonist ivuxolimab in advanced cancers. Sequenced by immunoSEQ multiplex PCR; TCRdb stores in-frame clones only, minus some. The table has about 41,000 clones, 80% seen once. Sequenced here: CD4+ or CD8+ T cells sorted from blood, sampled in a trial of the OX40 agonist ivuxolimab. The receptors were gathered from an adult with an advanced solid tumor such as melanoma, head and neck, liver or kidney cancer.

This clone was recorded a few times. The V gene is TRBV6-1, the J gene TRBJ1-5; TRBD1 might be the D (5 bases). V lost 3 bases to trimming and J lost 3 bases, with 9 bases between them. CDR1 and CDR2 from the germline V gene are MNHNS and SASEGT. The CDR3 spans 14 residues. CDR3 region: CASSEAGVNQPQHF. DNA for the CDR3: TGTGCCAGCAGTGAGGCGGGGGTCAATCAGCCCCAGCATTTT.

The chain combines TRBV14 with TRBJ1-4; D uncertain. CDR1 SGHDN and CDR2 FVKESK come from the germline V gene. Trimming stripped 2 bases from V and 8 bases from J, with 9 bases between. The CDR3 runs 13 residues. CDR3 region: CASSQQVGEKLFF. CDR3 bases: TGTGCCAGCAGCCAACAGGTGGGAGAAAAACTGTTTTTT.

The J gene is TRBJ2-2, the V gene TRBV10-3; 12 nucleotides agree with TRBD2. In germline, CDR1 is ENHRY, CDR2 SYGVKD. The CDR3 length is 17 residues. Trimming cost V 10 bases and J 0 bases; bases outside gene matches: 9. This chain's CDR3 is CATGRLAGATNTGELFF. CDR3 nucleotide sequence: TGTGCCACCGGCCGACTAGCGGGGGCCACGAACACCGGGGAGCTGTTTTTT.

CDR3 region: CASSYSSGIGQPQHF. DNA for the CDR3: TGTGCCAGCAGTTACTCATCAGGGATTGGGCAGCCCCAGCATTTT. The genes are TRBV6-5 and TRBJ1-5; tentative D call: TRBD1 (5 bases). Trimming stripped 0 bases from V and 7 bases from J, with 13 bases between. CDR3 length: 15 residues. Germline CDR1 and CDR2: MNHEY and SVGAGI.

This clone was seen just once. The chain combines TRBV28 with TRBJ1-1; D is unresolved. Germline V gene lookup returns CDR1 MDHEN and CDR2 SYDVKM. This CDR3 has 11 residues. V dropped 8 bases and J dropped 0 bases, with 4 bases sitting between them. CDR3 nucleotide sequence: TGTGCCAGCCTCCTGAACACTGAAGCTTTCTTT. Protein sequence: CASLLNTEAFF.

The CDR3 DNA reads TGTGCCAGTAGTTACAGGGGGCTCGGAAACACCATATATTTT. Protein: CASSYRGLGNTIYF. The chain couples TRBV19 to TRBJ1-3, with 9 bases lining up with TRBD1. Trimming at V came to 5 bases and at J to 4 bases, leaving 3 bases not matched to a gene. The CDR3 loop spans 14 amino acids. Germline CDR1 reads LNHDA; CDR2 reads SQIVND (reference sequence).

V usage is TRBV20-1 and J usage is TRBJ1-1; D might be TRBD1 (5 bases). The CDR3 loop spans 10 amino acids. V was shortened by 6 bases and J by 7 bases, with 9 bases between the two germline ends. Germline lookup yields CDR1 DFQATT and CDR2 SNEGSKA (reference sequence). The CDR3: CSAGDGEAFF. The DNA of the CDR3 is TGCAGTGCCGGGGACGGTGAAGCTTTCTTT.

This chain connects TRBV5-8 to TRBJ1-2; D gene uncertain. V was clipped by 4 bases and J by 4 bases, with 11 bases between them. CDR1 and CDR2 from the germline V gene are SGHTS and YDEGEE. This CDR3 contains 13 residues. This CDR3 reads CASSPRGFYGYTF. The CDR3 DNA is TGTGCCAGCAGCCCCCGTGGATTCTATGGCTACACCTTC.

V is TRBV28 and J is TRBJ2-7; the D call may be TRBD1 or TRBD2 (5 bases each). V shed 8 bases and J shed 2 bases, with 16 bases lying between them. The germline V gene has CDR1 MDHEN and CDR2 SYDVKM. This CDR3 is 14 amino acids long. CDR3 loop: CASLTIGATYEQYF. In DNA, the CDR3 is TGTGCCAGCCTGACGATCGGGGCTACCTACGAGCAGTACTTC.